A selection of T cell receptor beta chains follows, all from one sample in a study of vaccination effects on CD4 cells after COVID-19. Sequencing was performed with immunoSEQ multiplex PCR; in TCRdb, only in-frame clones are kept and a portion is missing. Of about 23,000 clones listed, around 70% are singletons. These receptors are not linked to any known antigen. Specimen: CD4+ T cells from PBMCs cultured with SARS-CoV-2 spike peptides, collected before COVID-19 vaccination. These receptors were taken from a human donor who received a COVID-19 vaccine. Each CDR3 is given with its conserved first and last residue. D genes are given only for firm matches. Some rows have no size entry. The others give once, few or many, or a class for an expanded clone.

CASSKGTGGLAVYEQYF	TGTGCCAGCAGCAAAGGTACGGGAGGGTTAGCGGTGTACGAGCAGTACTTC	TRBJ2-7	-	17	-	TRBV21-1
CASSPGRLTYDGYTF	TGCGCCAGCAGTCCAGGACGGCTGACCTATGATGGCTACACCTTC	TRBJ1-2	-	15	-	TRBV10-2
CASSVFPGSLASLGYEQYF	TGTGCCAGCAGCGTATTTCCCGGGAGTCTAGCATCGCTGGGGTACGAGCAGTACTTC	TRBJ2-7	-	19	-	TRBV9
CASSLTGTPETQYF	TGTGCCAGCAGCTTAACCGGGACTCCGGAGACCCAGTACTTC	TRBJ2-5	-	14	-	TRBV7-7
CASSRTGGAGTEAFF	TGTGCCAGCAGTAGGACAGGGGGCGCGGGTACTGAAGCTTTCTTT	TRBJ1-1	-	15	TRBD1	TRBV2
CASSPDRAVDIQYF	TGTGCCAGCAGTCCAGACAGGGCCGTTGACATTCAGTACTTC	TRBJ2-4	once	14	TRBD1	TRBV6-5
CASSDGRKGYEQYF	TGTGCCAGCAGTGATGGCCGAAAGGGCTACGAGCAGTACTTC	TRBJ2-7	few	14	-	TRBV6-1
CASSPSTGLDYGYTF	TGTGCCAGCTCACCCTCAACAGGGTTGGACTATGGCTACACCTTC	TRBJ1-2	-	15	-	TRBV18
CASRLTGYEQYF	TGTGCCAGCAGGCTTACAGGCTACGAGCAGTACTTC	TRBJ2-7	-	12	-	TRBV6-5
CASSFGQGNTEAFF	TGTGCCAGCAGCTTCGGACAGGGGAACACTGAAGCTTTCTTT	TRBJ1-1	-	14	TRBD1	TRBV11-2
CASSDAQGGEETQYF	TGTGCCAGCAGTGACGCACAGGGTGGTGAGGAGACCCAGTACTTC	TRBJ2-5	-	15	-	TRBV6-1
CASSDTRRPNNEQFF	TGTGCCAGCAGTGACACACGGAGGCCAAACAATGAGCAGTTCTTC	TRBJ2-1	-	15	-	TRBV6-1
CATQPEGGEVETQYF	TGCGCCACCCAGCCCGAGGGGGGGGAAGTAGAGACCCAGTACTTC	TRBJ2-5	-	15	-	TRBV5-1
CASSLRGGAKETQYF	TGTGCCAGCAGCTTAAGGGGGGGAGCCAAAGAGACCCAGTACTTC	TRBJ2-5	-	15	-	TRBV5-4
CASSQGLAGAGLQETQYF	TGTGCCAGCAGCCAAGGACTAGCGGGGGCCGGCCTCCAAGAGACCCAGTACTTC	TRBJ2-5	once	18	TRBD2	TRBV3-1/TRBV3-2
CASSRESTGELFF	TGTGCCAGCAGCCGGGAGAGCACCGGGGAGCTGTTTTTT	TRBJ2-2	few	13	-	TRBV5-4
CASSSGTGGNSPLHF	TGTGCCAGCAGTTCGGGGACAGGGGGGAATTCACCCCTCCACTTT	TRBJ1-6	few	15	TRBD1	TRBV6-6
CASSWDRGSNQPQHF	TGTGCCAGCAGCTGGGACAGGGGTAGCAATCAGCCCCAGCATTTT	TRBJ1-5	once	15	TRBD1	TRBV11-2
CASRPGQGMFGELFF	TGTGCCAGTAGGCCGGGACAGGGTATGTTCGGGGAGCTGTTTTTT	TRBJ2-2	-	15	TRBD1	TRBV19
CASSLAGRKQYF	TGTGCCAGCAGTTTAGCGGGACGGAAGCAGTACTTC	TRBJ2-7	-	12	-	TRBV12-3/TRBV12-4
CASSVPGKVQFF	TGTGCCAGCAGCGTTCCGGGAAAAGTACAGTTCTTC	TRBJ2-1	-	12	-	TRBV9
CASGTARSYEQYF	TGTGCCAGCGGGACAGCCAGATCCTACGAGCAGTACTTC	TRBJ2-7	once	13	TRBD1	TRBV6-5
CASSPQGFAYGYTF	TGTGCCAGCAGTCCACAGGGCTTTGCCTATGGCTACACCTTC	TRBJ1-2	-	14	-	TRBV6-5
CASSGQVTVAYEQYF	TGTGCCAGCAGTGGACAGGTGACGGTTGCCTACGAGCAGTACTTC	TRBJ2-7	-	15	-	TRBV2
CASSQGIGYGYTF	TGTGCCAGCAGTCAGGGGATCGGCTATGGCTACACCTTC	TRBJ1-2	-	13	-	TRBV11-2
CASSLALDRRHEQFF	TGTGCCAGCAGCTTAGCGCTTGACAGGAGGCATGAGCAGTTCTTC	TRBJ2-1	-	15	-	TRBV7-9
CASSLALGDRDEQFF	TGCGCCAGCAGCTTGGCTCTGGGGGATAGGGATGAGCAGTTCTTC	TRBJ2-1	-	15	-	TRBV5-1
CASSPPMINQPQHF	TGTGCCAGCAGCCCTCCGATGATAAATCAGCCCCAGCATTTT	TRBJ1-5	-	14	-	TRBV28
CASSLQGGSYGYTF	TGTGCCAGCAGCTTGCAGGGTGGAAGCTATGGCTACACCTTC	TRBJ1-2	-	14	-	TRBV5-6